This TCR beta chain was sequenced during a study of identifying expanded T cells in peripheral blood (dated by TCRdb to about 2019). Turning to the overall study: Separate aliquots of the same genomic DNA pool were sequenced to produce technical replicates, and four replicates were compared in pairs.

TCRbeta CDR3 regions were profiled by bias-controlled multiplex PCR amplification of genomic DNA with the immunoSEQ Assay. In the source study's methods: To quantify the absolute abundance of each unique TCRbeta CDR3 region, the sequences were collapsed and filtered. Differential abundance was tested with two models: a binomial (Fisher-equivalent) model and a beta-binomial model that adds time-dependent variance fitted from healthy donors. Clones with fewer than 5 combined templates were removed, and differential abundance was called for clones with a Benjamini-Hochberg FDR below 0.01. The form v = (b*log(k)+a)^2 was used to model beta-binomial variance as a function of total template count across the two samples. TCRdb holds this immuneACCESS table with in-frame rearrangements only. Some clones are missing; in checked studies, unresolved V genes explain under half, and the rest has no known cause. V and J calls and clone size are copied from that table; D and trimming were computed from the DNA. Across this sample there are about 100,000 clones, with about 87% seen only once. Of the sample, more than 5.5% is held by the ten largest clones.

Results and caveats for the whole study, not just this receptor: Between technical replicates the binomial model flagged approximately 1.2 differentially abundant clones, whereas over approximately two weeks the binomial model flagged about 16.4 and over about four weeks 19 to 20. Variance in clone template counts between two-week samples significantly increased with total template count across all healthy donors. Both the number of clones called differentially abundant and the false-positive rate were significantly reduced by the beta-binomial model across all healthy-donor time intervals. The authors expected that over much longer intervals, such as months to years, biological variance in healthy repertoires might increase even further.

No immune events, such as infections, were documented for the healthy donors during the collection period. Blood repertoires from healthy donors were used as a training cohort for calibrating time-dependent variance in a beta-binomial model of differential abundance of T-cell clones. The training cohort included 10 or so healthy donors, of whom 3 were female and 7 were male. Donor ages ranged from 29 to 64 years, with an average of roughly 47 years. Whole blood was collected from each healthy donor at three time points spaced two weeks apart and obtained from a commercial supplier. For immunosequencing, genomic DNA was extracted from whole blood that had not been sorted. Reading from cysteine to phenylalanine, the CDR3 counts 13 amino acids. The DNA shown is the 39-base CDR3, in frame from base 1. The V end gives up 6 bases and the J end 7 bases, leaving 8 bases in the junction not matched to a gene. Based on the germline V gene, the CDR1 and CDR2 sequences are SGHRS and YFSETQ.

For this clone: Its antigen is still unknown. There are no base qualities to consult, and no much larger clone falls within one base.

Recombination linked TRBV5-1 to TRBJ1-1, with TRBD1 matching 8 junction bases. The sequence was obtained from a person between 18 and 75 years old in good health. Sequencing was carried out using blood. The nucleotide sequence reads as follows: TGCGCCAGCAAATCTTGGGGACAGGATGAAGCTTTCTTT. Translation gives CASKSWGQDEAFF.